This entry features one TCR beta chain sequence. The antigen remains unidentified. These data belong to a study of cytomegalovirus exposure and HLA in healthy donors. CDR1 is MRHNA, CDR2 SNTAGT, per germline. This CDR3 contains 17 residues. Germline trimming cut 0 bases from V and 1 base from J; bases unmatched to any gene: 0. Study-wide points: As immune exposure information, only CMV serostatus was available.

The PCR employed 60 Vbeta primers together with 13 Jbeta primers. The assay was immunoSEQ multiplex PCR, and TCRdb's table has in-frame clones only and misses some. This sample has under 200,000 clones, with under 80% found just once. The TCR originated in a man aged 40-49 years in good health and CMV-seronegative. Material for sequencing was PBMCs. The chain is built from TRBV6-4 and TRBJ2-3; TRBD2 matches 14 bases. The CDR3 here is CASSDSTSGGGTDTQYF. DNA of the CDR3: TGTGCCAGCAGTGACTCGACTAGCGGGGGGGGCACAGATACGCAGTATTTT.